Below are 17 T cell receptor beta chains sequenced from a single sample in a study. TCRdb re-analysed the 5' RACE reads in MiXCR, keeping a single row per CDR3 protein. Here the sample spans approximately 30,000 distinct CDR3 sequences, around 24% being singletons. Material for sequencing was memory CD4+ T cells sorted from blood. Subset meaning: memory CD4+ T cells, CD4+CD45RO+CD25-. These receptors were collected from a female donor with breast cancer.

Turning to this clonotype: Just one base apart from a much larger clone, this may be a read error. V gene TRBV15 combines with J gene TRBJ1-1, with D unresolved. CDR3 length equals 15 residues. Germline lookup yields CDR1 LNHNV and CDR2 YYDKDF (reference sequence). The CDR3 DNA reads TGTGCCGCCAGCAGAGCGCAGTCGCTGAACACTGAAGCTTTCTTT. Translated, it gives CAASRAQSLNTEAFF.

V and J are TRBV5-1 and TRBJ2-5, with a weak D call TRBD2 (7 bases). Looked up from germline, CDR1 is SGHRS and CDR2 is YFSETQ. This CDR3 comprises 16 residues. V was clipped by 5 bases and J by 4 bases, with 21 bases between them. CDR3 coding DNA: TGCGCCAGCAGAGCAGTGAATGGGGGGGCAGGAGAGACCCAGTACTTC. Residues: CASRAVNGGAGETQYF.

Regarding this clonotype: Here the CDR3 omits its conserved ending phenylalanine or tryptophan, so a read error is the likely source. V is TRBV25-1 and J is TRBJ2-1; maybe TRBD2 (5 bases). This CDR3 is built from 12 residues. The V and J ends lost 3 bases and 8 bases respectively, with 8 bases between them. From germline, CDR1 is MGHDK and CDR2 SYGVNS. The CDR3 DNA reads TGTGCCAGCAGTGATTCGCGGGATGAGCAGTTCCTC. Translated: CASSDSRDEQFL.

As regards this clonotype: A much larger clonotype is one base distant, so this may be a read error. This sequence joins TRBV7-9 and TRBJ1-1, with no clear D. The CDR3 loop spans 14 amino acids. The ends were cut back, 5 bases at V and 4 bases at J, with 14 bases in the middle. In germline, CDR1 is SEHNR, CDR2 FQNEAQ (reference sequence). The CDR3 is CASSNRHVSTEAFF. The CDR3 DNA reads TGTGCCAGCAGCAACAGACACGTGAGCACTGAAGCTTTCTTT.

About this clonotype itself: This clone may be a read error of a much larger clone one base away. The chain employs TRBV5-1 and TRBJ2-7; D may be TRBD2 (5 bases). The CDR3 has 14 amino acids. Looked up from germline, CDR1 is SGHRS and CDR2 is YFSETQ. CDR3 sequence reads: CASRLDGGPYEQYF. The CDR3, as DNA: TGCGCCAGCAGATTGGACGGAGGCCCCTACGAGCAGTACTTC. The full variable domain, rest sourced from reference TRBV5-1 and TRBJ2-7, is KAGVTQTPRYLIKTRGQQVTLSCSPISGHRSVSWYQQTPGQGLQFLFEYFSETQRNKGNFPGRFSGRQFSNSRSEMNVSTLELGDSALYLCASRLDGGPYEQYFGPGTRLTVT.

The chain uses TRBV7-9 and TRBJ2-1; D tentatively reads TRBD1 or TRBD2 (5 bases each). The ends were cut back, 1 base at V and 8 bases at J, with 9 bases in the middle. CDR3 length equals 13 residues. Germline CDR1 reads SEHNR; CDR2 reads FQNEAQ (reference sequence). CDR3 sequence (DNA): TGTGCCAGCAGCTTAGTTGGGGACGATGAGCAGTTCTTC. It encodes CASSLVGDDEQFF.

By frequency in the sample, this clonotype is medium-sized (0.01 to 0.1%). The rearrangement uses TRBV9 and TRBJ2-7, with TRBD2 identical over 7 bases. V lost 0 bases, J lost 5 bases, and 5 bases stayed unmatched. The CDR3 covers 14 residues. CDR1 is SGDLS, CDR2 YYNGEE, per germline. The CDR3 is CASSVGGGLNEQYF. In DNA, the CDR3 is TGTGCCAGCAGCGTAGGGGGAGGGCTCAACGAGCAGTACTTC. The full variable domain, completed using reference TRBV9 and TRBJ2-7, is DSGVTQTPKHLITATGQRVTLRCSPRSGDLSVYWYQQSLDQGLQFLIQYYNGEERAKGNILERFSAQQFPDLHSELNLSSLELGDSALYFCASSVGGGLNEQYFGPGTRLTVT.

This clonotype was detected a few times. The chain recombines TRBV6-2 or TRBV6-3 with TRBJ1-1, with unresolved D. Trimming cost V 2 bases and J 1 base, with 2 bases left between them. The CDR3 covers 12 residues. In germline, CDR1 is MNHEY, CDR2 SVGEGT. CDR3 sequence (DNA): TGTGCCAGCAGTTACCCGAACACTGAAGCTTTCTTT. It translates to CASSYPNTEAFF.

The table lists this clonotype with a few counts. Here the CDR3 reads CSARTLWGTGDKNIQYF. In DNA, the CDR3 is TGCAGTGCTAGAACCCTTTGGGGGACAGGGGACAAAAACATTCAGTACTTC. The chain has TRBV20-1 and TRBJ2-4, with 10 positions matching TRBD1. Per germline, CDR1 DFQATT and CDR2 SNEGSKA (reference sequence). The J segment lost 3 bases and the V segment lost 2 bases, leaving 10 bases of the junction unmatched. CDR3 length: 17 residues.

This clonotype has more than one count but fewer than ten. The rearrangement joins TRBV20-1 to TRBJ2-2; D may be TRBD1 (6 bases). With 6 bases removed from V and 6 bases from J, the gap between germline ends came to 17 bases. The germline CDR1 and CDR2 sequences are DFQATT and SNEGSKA (reference sequence). This CDR3 is 14 amino acids long. For the CDR3, the DNA is TGCAGTGCCATACGAACCCCAGGGGCCGGGGAGCTGTTTTTT. The encoded protein is CSAIRTPGAGELFF.

This clonotype was found a few times. The chain joins TRBV27 to TRBJ2-1; D uncertain. CDR1 is MNHEY, CDR2 SMNVEV, per germline (reference sequence). V shed 3 bases and J shed 5 bases, with 5 bases lying between them. The CDR3 sequence is 12 residues long. DNA of the CDR3: TGTGCCAGCAGTTTCCAGAACAATGAGCAGTTCTTC. Its translation: CASSFQNNEQFF.

There are many counts of this clonotype. The CDR3 DNA sequence: TGTGCCATCAGCGATAGTATGGAACTCGCCTACGAGCAGTACTTC. This encodes CAISDSMELAYEQYF. This chain connects TRBV10-3 to TRBJ2-7; D gene unclear. The CDR3 contains 15 residues. Trimming removed 6 bases at V and 2 bases at J, with 17 bases between. The germline V gene has CDR1 ENHRY and CDR2 SYGVKD.

This clonotype occurred a few times. CDR3 bases: TGTGCCAGCAGCCCAGTGAGATTTAATGAGCAGTTCTTC. Protein product: CASSPVRFNEQFF. This chain links TRBV7-9 with TRBJ2-1; no clear D. The V gene's germline CDR1 is SEHNR and CDR2 FQNEAQ (reference sequence). With 5 bases removed from V and 7 bases from J, the gap between germline ends came to 12 bases. The CDR3 has 13 amino acids.

This clonotype has ten or more counts. V is TRBV6-1 and J is TRBJ2-1; D possibly corresponds to TRBD1 (6 bases). The CDR3 totals 16 residues. The germline gives CDR1 MNHNS, CDR2 SASEGT. The germline V and J ends were trimmed by 2 bases and 5 bases, with 16 bases remaining between them. In DNA, the CDR3 is TGTGCCAGCAGTGAATTAGGGGACATAGCTAACAATGAGCAGTTCTTC. It translates to CASSELGDIANNEQFF.

As for this clonotype: Possible read error: a much larger clone is one base away. This CDR3 is missing its conserved last phenylalanine or tryptophan, likely due to a read error. This sequence joins TRBV6-5 and TRBJ2-2; D call uncertain. Germline V gives CDR1 MNHEY, CDR2 SVGAGI. The V end was cut by 0 bases, the J end by 7 bases, with 9 bases between. This CDR3 has 14 residues. CDR3 nucleotide sequence: TGTGCCAGCAGTTACTCGATGGAAGGCGGGGAGCTGTTTTGT. Its protein product is CASSYSMEGGELFC.

This clonotype came up many times. The chain couples TRBV4-1 to TRBJ2-2; 8 nucleotides line up with TRBD1. V dropped 6 bases and J dropped 2; count of bases not matched to a gene: 8. The CDR3 totals 16 residues. Germline lookup yields CDR1 MGHRA and CDR2 YSYEKL. The CDR3, as DNA: TGCGCCAGCAGGGGATGGACAGGGTCAAACACCGGGGAGCTGTTTTTT. Its translation: CASRGWTGSNTGELFF.

The J gene is TRBJ2-7, the V gene TRBV12-3 or TRBV12-4, with a tentative D call TRBD2 (5 bases). Trimming took off 5 bases at V and 3 bases at J, with 14 bases between the two ends. The CDR3 is 14 amino acids. This CDR3 reads CASSPGGRGYEQYF. As DNA, the CDR3 is TGTGCCAGCAGTCCAGGAGGTAGAGGCTACGAGCAGTACTTC.